Below, 32 T cell receptor beta chains from the same sample are listed, as sequenced in a study of cytomegalovirus exposure and HLA in healthy donors. The PCR ran on 60 Vbeta and 13 Jbeta primers. TCRdb keeps only in-frame clones here, not all; method: immunoSEQ multiplex PCR. The table shows approximately 100,000 clones, with 80% occurring only once. The sequenced material came from PBMCs. The receptor set was obtained from a man between 18 and 29 years old in good health and CMV-seronegative.

The V call is TRBV27, the J call TRBJ2-7; the match to TRBD1 covers 7 bases. This CDR3 has 15 amino acids. The trim removed 5 bases at V and 4 bases at J, leaving 11 bases unmatched. The germline gives CDR1 MNHEY, CDR2 SMNVEV (reference sequence). In DNA, the CDR3 is TGTGCCAGCAGTCCAGTCGACAGGGTGGGGTACGAGCAGTACTTC. Amino acids: CASSPVDRVGYEQYF.

V gene TRBV7-8 combines with J gene TRBJ2-7; TRBD2 agrees at 8 bases. The CDR3 loop spans 14 amino acids. Germline trimming cut 2 bases from V and 4 bases from J; bases unmatched to any gene: 4. CDR1 SGHVS and CDR2 FQNEAQ come from the germline V gene. The CDR3 here is CASSLWTSRYEQYF. As DNA, the CDR3 is TGTGCCAGCAGCTTATGGACTAGCAGATACGAGCAGTACTTC.

J is TRBJ1-3 and V is TRBV27, with 7 bases aligning to TRBD1. Per the germline V gene, CDR1 is MNHEY and CDR2 is SMNVEV (reference sequence). This CDR3 contains 18 residues. J gave up 4 bases and V 6 bases, and 18 bases lay outside the gene matches. The CDR3 reads CASSATPLDRAAGNTIYF. CDR3 in DNA: TGTGCCAGCAGCGCGACCCCCCTCGACAGGGCAGCCGGAAACACCATATATTTT.

The J gene is TRBJ2-7, the V gene TRBV27; D is perhaps TRBD2 (6 bases). This CDR3 contains 11 residues. Deletions cut 5 bases from V and 6 bases from J, with 8 bases between. The germline CDR1 and CDR2 sequences are MNHEY and SMNVEV (reference sequence). CDR3: CASSGGFEQYF. Here the CDR3 DNA reads TGTGCCAGCAGTGGGGGGTTCGAGCAGTACTTC.

The chain is built from TRBV10-3 and TRBJ2-5; 11 bases fit TRBD2. This CDR3 spans 15 amino acids. With 3 bases clipped from V and 4 bases from J, the junction kept 4 bases outside the gene matches. Germline V lookup: CDR1 ENHRY, CDR2 SYGVKD. The CDR3 coding sequence is TGTGCCATCAGTGATAGCGGGGGGGCCGGAGAGACCCAGTACTTC. The encoded protein is CAISDSGGAGETQYF.

The chain couples TRBV6-6 to TRBJ2-5; D perhaps matches TRBD1 (6 bases). CDR3 length equals 15 residues. Per germline, CDR1 MNHNY and CDR2 SVGAGI (reference sequence). V was shortened by 3 bases and J by 4 bases, with 15 bases between the two germline ends. The CDR3 here is CASSYYRDVTETQYF. CDR3 nucleotide sequence: TGTGCCAGCAGTTATTACAGGGATGTGACAGAGACCCAGTACTTC.

This chain joins TRBV5-4 and TRBJ2-3; D may be TRBD1 (6 bases). The CDR3 runs to 14 residues. Germline V CDR1 and CDR2: SGHNT, YYREEE (reference sequence). V was shortened by 4 bases and J by 2 bases, with 11 bases between the two germline ends. For the CDR3, the DNA is TGTGCCAGCAGCCTGGACAGAATCACAGATACGCAGTATTTT. It specifies CASSLDRITDTQYF. Variable domain in full (rest from reference TRBV5-4 and TRBJ2-3): ETGVTQSPTHLIKTRGQQVTLRCSSQSGHNTVSWYQQALGQGPQFIFQYYREEENGRGNFPPRFSGLQFPNYSSELNVNALELDDSALYLCASSLDRITDTQYFGPGTRLTVL.

This clone was counted a single time. The gene calls are TRBV14 and TRBJ1-1, with D possibly TRBD1 on 6 matching bases. V gave up 5 bases and J gave up 2 bases, with 15 bases separating them. The germline V gene has CDR1 SGHDN and CDR2 FVKESK. There are 15 residues in the CDR3. CDR3 sequence: CASSFWTELNTEAFF. The CDR3 DNA is TGTGCCAGCAGCTTCTGGACAGAACTAAACACTGAAGCTTTCTTT. The full variable domain, rest sourced from reference TRBV14 and TRBJ1-1, is EAGVTQFPSHSVIEKGQTVTLRCDPISGHDNLYWYRRVMGKEIKFLLHFVKESKQDESGMPNNRFLAERTGGTYSTLKVQPAELEDSGVYFCASSFWTELNTEAFFGQGTRLTVV.

This clone has more than one count but fewer than ten. The rearrangement uses TRBV6-6 and TRBJ1-1; D is unclear. CDR3 length: 16 amino acids. V gave up 7 bases and J gave up 0 bases, with 18 bases separating them. CDR1 is MNHNY, CDR2 SVGAGI, per germline (reference sequence). The CDR3 sequence is CASTLEEAKMNTEAFF. The CDR3 nucleotides read TGTGCCAGCACCCTGGAGGAGGCAAAAATGAACACTGAAGCTTTCTTT.

In nucleotides, the CDR3 is TGTGCCAGCAGATCCCACCGTCAGCGGGGTCGGCCTGGGGCCAACGTCCTGACTTTC. It encodes CASRSHRQRGRPGANVLTF. The chain links TRBV9 to TRBJ2-6; TRBD2 aligns across 7 bases. Germline V CDR1 and CDR2: SGDLS, YYNGEE. V lost 5 bases and J lost 2; bases outside the gene matches: 16. CDR3 length: 19 amino acids. Looking up the rest from reference TRBV9 and TRBJ2-6 gives the full variable domain: DSGVTQTPKHLITATGQRVTLRCSPRSGDLSVYWYQQSLDQGLQFLIQYYNGEERAKGNILERFSAQQFPDLHSELNLSSLELGDSALYFCASRSHRQRGRPGANVLTFGAGSRLTVL.

The V call is TRBV4-1, the J call TRBJ2-1, with a tentative D call TRBD2 (6 bases). Trimming pared 0 bases from V and 0 bases from J, leaving 27 bases between. Germline assignment: CDR1 MGHRA and CDR2 YSYEKL. The CDR3 spans 22 residues. In nucleotides, the CDR3 is TGCGCCAGCAGCCAAGAAGCCCTGGGACTCCTCGGCCCCTCTAGCTCCTACAATGAGCAGTTCTTC. Its translation: CASSQEALGLLGPSSSYNEQFF.

This clone was counted only a few times. The V gene is TRBV2, the J gene TRBJ1-1; D remains ambiguous. Germline V gives CDR1 SNHLY, CDR2 FYNNEI. Trimming stripped 6 bases from V and 5 bases from J, with 7 bases between. CDR3 size: 11 residues. The CDR3 spells CASSAGTEAFF. The DNA of the CDR3 is TGTGCCAGCAGCGCCGGGACTGAAGCTTTCTTT.

CDR3 residues: CASSTWGGSRRFDGYTF. The CDR3 DNA reads as TGTGCCAGTAGTACCTGGGGAGGGAGTCGTAGGTTCGATGGCTACACCTTC. The J gene is TRBJ1-2, the V gene TRBV19, with D unresolved. CDR3 length: 17 amino acids. The V gene lost 4 bases and the J gene lost 6 bases, with 24 bases spanning the gap. Looked up from germline, CDR1 is LNHDA and CDR2 is SQIVND (reference sequence).

This clone was counted once. J is TRBJ1-2 and V is TRBV5-1; TRBD1 agrees at 9 bases. CDR1 SGHRS and CDR2 YFSETQ come from the germline V gene. After removal of 4 bases from V and 5 bases from J, the junction contained 12 bases not matched to a gene. The CDR3 contains 16 residues. For the CDR3, the DNA is TGCGCCAGCAGCGCGGATCCGGGACAGGGTTTGTATGGCTACACCTTC. Translating it yields CASSADPGQGLYGYTF.

CDR3 bases: TGTGCCAGCAGCTTGGGGGGAAAAAACACTGAAGCTTTCTTT. Translated: CASSLGGKNTEAFF. This chain uses TRBV7-2 with TRBJ1-1; D is possibly TRBD1 (5 bases). V was clipped by 3 bases and J by 2 bases, with 10 bases between them. This CDR3 is 14 amino acids long. Germline loops: CDR1 SGHTA, CDR2 FQGNSA.

The chain is built from TRBV7-3 and TRBJ1-2; perhaps TRBD1 as D (5 bases). The CDR3 totals 16 residues. Looked up from germline, CDR1 is SGHTA and CDR2 is FQGTGA. Trimming removed 0 bases at V and 1 base at J, with 12 bases between. Here the CDR3 reads CASSLTGGIDNYGYTF. DNA for the CDR3: TGTGCCAGCAGCTTAACCGGGGGAATCGATAACTATGGCTACACCTTC.

The chain combines TRBV7-2 with TRBJ2-7, with D possibly TRBD1 on 6 matching bases. Trimming removed 4 bases from V and 3 bases from J, with 10 bases in between. The germline V gene encodes CDR1 SGHTA and CDR2 FQGNSA. The CDR3 length is 13 residues. The CDR3 sequence: CASSSDRYYEQYF. The CDR3 region has the DNA TGTGCCAGCAGCTCAGACAGGTACTACGAGCAGTACTTC.

Only one count was recorded for this clone. The rearrangement uses TRBV19 and TRBJ1-1; D gene uncertain. The germline V gene has CDR1 LNHDA and CDR2 SQIVND (reference sequence). V was shortened by 6 bases and J by 3 bases, with 11 bases between the two germline ends. The CDR3 runs 13 residues. The CDR3 DNA sequence: TGTGCCAGTAGCCCCCGCCGGGACACTGAAGCTTTCTTT. This gives the protein CASSPRRDTEAFF.

This clone occurred once. The chain recombines TRBV7-9 with TRBJ1-1; possibly TRBD1 for D (6 bases). CDR3 length equals 14 residues. V shed 5 bases and J shed 1 base, with 11 bases lying between them. CDR1 and CDR2 from the germline V gene are SEHNR and FQNEAQ (reference sequence). CDR3 bases: TGTGCCAGCAGCCTTCTGACAGGGAACACTGAAGCTTTCTTT. Translating gives CASSLLTGNTEAFF.

This clone occurred once. The rearrangement links TRBV6-1 to TRBJ1-6; D remains unclear. Germline lookup yields CDR1 MNHNS and CDR2 SASEGT. This CDR3 spans 17 amino acids. The V end was cut by 2 bases, the J end by 3 bases, with 14 bases between. CDR3 sequence (DNA): TGTGCCAGCAGTGAATATCTTGTCGGACTCTATAATTCACCCCTCCACTTT. It specifies CASSEYLVGLYNSPLHF.

The chain recombines TRBV7-2 with TRBJ1-6, with D perhaps TRBD1 (5 bases). Per germline, CDR1 SGHTA and CDR2 FQGNSA. The CDR3 runs to 13 residues. The V end lost 7 bases, the J end lost 8 bases, and 12 bases lay between the germline ends. CDR3 DNA: TGTGCCAGCACCATACCAGGGTATTCACCCCTCCACTTT. Protein sequence: CASTIPGYSPLHF.

The V call is TRBV5-4, the J call TRBJ2-3; 10 positions match TRBD1. The CDR3 consists of 16 residues. Germline V CDR1 and CDR2: SGHNT, YYREEE (reference sequence). Trimming took 0 bases from V and 2 from J; bases not matched to a gene: 3. CDR3 coding DNA: TGTGCCAGCAGCTTGGTGGGACAGGGGTTCACAGATACGCAGTATTTT. As protein: CASSLVGQGFTDTQYF.

This clone was recorded only once. The rearrangement uses TRBV15 and TRBJ2-7, with D maybe TRBD1 (6 bases). Germline assignment: CDR1 LNHNV and CDR2 YYDKDF (reference sequence). The CDR3 is 13 residues long. V shed 3 bases and J shed 5 bases, with 11 bases lying between them. This chain's CDR3 is CATSRGQGNEQYF. Here the CDR3 DNA reads TGTGCCACCAGCAGGGGGCAGGGGAACGAGCAGTACTTC.

The chain is built from TRBV11-3 and TRBJ2-7, with TRBD1 as a possible D gene (6 bases). The CDR3 sequence is 16 residues long. V shed 5 bases and J shed 7 bases, with 24 bases lying between them. Germline CDR1 and CDR2: SGHNT and YENEEA. CDR3 bases: TGTGCCAGCAGCCCGGGGCCCTACCGGCCAGGGGAGGAGCAGTACTTC. This translates into CASSPGPYRPGEEQYF.

The V and J genes are TRBV5-1 and TRBJ1-1; 9 bases map to TRBD1. The J segment lost 5 bases and the V segment lost 6 bases, leaving 8 bases of the junction unmatched. The germline V gene encodes CDR1 SGHRS and CDR2 YFSETQ. This CDR3 contains 14 residues. The chain's CDR3 is CASTGQGKGTEAFF. CDR3 bases: TGCGCCAGCACCGGACAGGGGAAGGGTACTGAAGCTTTCTTT.

This clone was counted a single time. Sequence at one end of the junction differs from germline and may be a read error. This chain links TRBV7-7 with TRBJ2-5, with D perhaps TRBD2 (7 bases). Germline V gene data show CDR1 as SSHAT and CDR2 as FNYEAQ (reference sequence). This CDR3 is 16 amino acids long. DNA of the CDR3: TGTGCTAGCAGCTTACTGACTAGGGGGGGTACAGAGACCCAGTACTTC. Translated, it gives CASSLLTRGGTETQYF.

The chain carries TRBV7-8 and TRBJ1-1, with TRBD1 matching over 7 bases. The CDR3 is 13 residues long. Per the germline V gene, CDR1 is SGHVS and CDR2 is FQNEAQ. With V trimmed by 6 bases and J by 5 bases, 6 bases remained unmatched. CDR3 sequence: CASRPTGITEAFF. The CDR3 DNA reads TGTGCCAGCAGACCGACAGGGATAACTGAAGCTTTCTTT.

The chain has TRBV5-1 and TRBJ2-3; D is perhaps TRBD1 (6 bases). The CDR3 covers 15 residues. Germline V gene sequence: CDR1 SGHRS, CDR2 YFSETQ. V lost 0 bases to trimming and J lost 6 bases, with 14 bases between them. CDR3 amino acids: CASSLGSGDRDTQYF. CDR3 sequence (DNA): TGCGCCAGCAGCTTGGGGTCAGGGGATAGGGATACGCAGTATTTT.

The V gene is TRBV15, the J gene TRBJ1-5, with 8 bases aligning to TRBD1. With V trimmed by 0 bases and J by 6 bases, 4 bases remained unmatched. Looked up from germline, CDR1 is LNHNV and CDR2 is YYDKDF (reference sequence). CDR3 length: 15 residues. The CDR3 DNA is TGTGCCACCAGCAGAGATCCAGGGGGCGGTCAGCCCCAGCATTTT. It specifies CATSRDPGGGQPQHF.

This clone was recorded a few times. This sequence joins TRBV5-6 and TRBJ1-1; D possibly corresponds to TRBD1 (5 bases). Germline lookup yields CDR1 SGHDT and CDR2 YYEEEE. The CDR3 sequence is 13 residues long. V shed 4 bases and J shed 5 bases, with 12 bases lying between them. In DNA form, the CDR3 reads TGTGCCAGCAGCCCGGGACTGGCAACTGAAGCTTTCTTT. It specifies CASSPGLATEAFF.

The sample holds a few counts of this clone. The chain is built from TRBV15 and TRBJ1-1; a weak D match, TRBD1 (5 bases). Trimming left V 1 base short and J 0 bases short, with 6 bases between. The CDR3 is made up of 14 amino acids. Per germline, CDR1 LNHNV and CDR2 YYDKDF (reference sequence). CDR3 amino acids: CATSRGQMNTEAFF. For the CDR3, the DNA is TGTGCCACCAGCAGAGGACAGATGAACACTGAAGCTTTCTTT.

The genes are TRBV7-6 and TRBJ2-6, with TRBD1 matching 7 bases. J was trimmed by 2 bases and V by 4 bases; bases with no gene match: 17. Germline CDR1 reads SGHVS; CDR2 reads FNYEAQ. The CDR3 covers 20 residues. The CDR3 here is CASSSVLTGWGQPGANVLTF. CDR3 nucleotide sequence: TGTGCCAGCAGCTCAGTATTGACAGGGTGGGGTCAGCCTGGGGCCAACGTCCTGACTTTC.